The sequence of this T cell receptor (beta chain) was determined in a study of T cell changes during pregnancy in multiple sclerosis. There are 18 residues in the CDR3. Germline assignment: CDR1 SGHDT and CDR2 YYEEEE. Losses at the gene ends were 4 bases for V and 2 bases for J; bases not matched to a gene: 14. Generated by immunoSEQ multiplex PCR, the TCRdb table keeps only in-frame clones and is missing some. The table shows 90,000 to 95,000 clones, with 75% to 95% occurring only once. The rearrangement links TRBV5-6 to TRBJ2-3; 9 nucleotides align to TRBD2. The sample consisted of peripheral blood, taken before pregnancy. This receptor was obtained from a female donor with multiple sclerosis, enrolled in a pregnancy study. For the CDR3, the DNA is TGTGCCAGCAGCCGGGAGCCGGTAGCGGGGGCCTACACAGATACGCAGTATTTT. Translated: CASSREPVAGAYTDTQYF.